This TCR beta chain was sequenced in a study of blood T cell repertoires in COVID-19. Study as a whole: Italy, Spain and the United States were the sources of the convalescent and acute COVID-19 samples. PBMCs, B-cell-depleted T cells, or T cells were the source of the cDNA or gDNA that made up the material.

The CDR3 spans 14 residues. V lost 8 bases and J 2 bases, leaving 18 bases between the germline ends. Germline-derived CDR1 and CDR2 are GTSNPN and SVGIG (reference sequence). Seattle's enrolled individuals joined amid active infection and were then monitored longitudinally. In the original processing: By means of reference gene primer amplification, nucleated cell counts were estimated. Assay: immunoSEQ multiplex PCR; the TCRdb copy retains only in-frame clones and omits some. The DNA gave D and trimming, while V, J and clone size come from that table. In the table there are over 100,000 clones, about 89% of which are singletons.

The TCR sequence derives from a woman between 65 and 79 years old with COVID-19, enrolled during active disease. V usage is TRBV30 and J usage is TRBJ1-1; possibly TRBD1 for D (6 bases). Material for sequencing was peripheral blood. The CDR3 sequence: CALSRTEHNTEAFF. The CDR3 DNA follows: TGTGCCCTCTCCCGGACAGAACATAACACTGAAGCTTTCTTT.